This T cell receptor (beta chain) is from a study of vaccination effects on CD4 cells after COVID-19. Looking at the study overall: Samples that were drawn after vaccination came a median of 72 days after the second dose.

To note about this clone: Its matching antigen is unknown.

Libraries were prepared by immunoSEQ multiplex PCR; TCRdb keeps only in-frame clonotypes and omits some of them. The sample lists under 85,000 clones; 60% to 80% were seen once. Before any sequencing was done, the ViraFEST assay used viral peptide pools to expand antigen-specific CD4+ T cells. With 10 to 11 days of culture completed, CD4+ T cells were isolated. Vaccination of participants consisted of two doses of either the BNT162b2 or mRNA-1273 vaccine. In the vaccine recipients, nucleocapsid antibodies were negative and there was no prior SARS-CoV-2 infection. Every well got 2 million to 2.5 million PBMC, which were grown with 10 IU/ml IL-2 and roughly 9.3 ug/ml peptides. General study results and limits: Vaccine- and infection-induced clones showed marked clonal contraction late following vaccination.

This sequence was found in a human donor who received a COVID-19 vaccine. The sequenced sample was CD4+ T cells from PBMCs cultured with HCoV-OC43 spike peptides, obtained after COVID-19 vaccination. The subset: HCoV-OC43 spike overlapping peptide pool stimulation.

The CDR3 region is CASSDSNRGQPQHF. The CDR3 nucleotides are TGTGCCAGCAGTGACTCGAACCGGGGTCAGCCCCAGCATTTT. The genes are TRBV6-4 and TRBJ1-5; D is uncertain. This CDR3 comprises 14 residues. V was shortened by 0 bases and J by 6 bases, with 9 bases between the two germline ends. Germline V gene lookup returns CDR1 MRHNA and CDR2 SNTAGT.